The present TCR beta chain was sequenced within a study of T cells in Graves' hyperthyroidism and ophthalmopathy. The J segment lost 4 bases and the V segment lost 1 base, leaving 5 bases of the junction unmatched. This CDR3 has 15 residues. Looked up from germline, CDR1 is SGHTA and CDR2 is FQGNSA. Ten or more counts support this clonotype. It was RNA transcripts that yielded the amplified TCR beta CDR3 regions. HTBI primers were the set used in a first-round RT-PCR of the TCR CDR3. One entry per CDR3 protein results from TCRdb running MiXCR on the multiplex PCR reads. The table lists over 650,000 distinct CDR3 sequences, nearly 45% of them singletons.

The sample consisted of peripheral blood or thyroid tissue (not recorded which). This TCR was sampled from an adult man with Graves' disease, either hyperthyroidism or ophthalmopathy (not recorded which). V is TRBV7-2 and J is TRBJ2-5; TRBD2 agrees at 8 bases. The DNA of the CDR3 is TGTGCCAGCAGCTTAGGTGTAGCGGGACTAGAGACCCAGTACTTC. This gives the protein CASSLGVAGLETQYF. Full variable domain (remainder filled in from reference TRBV7-2 and TRBJ2-5): GAGVSQSPSNKVTEKGKDVELRCDPISGHTALYWYRQSLGQGLEFLIYFQGNSAPDKSGLPSDRFSAERTGGSVSTLTIQRTQQEDSAVYLCASSLGVAGLETQYFGPGTRLLVL.